The present T cell receptor beta chain was sequenced within a study of shared clonotypes between healthy human individuals. Those who donated were healthy HIV-negative adults, with no recent acute infections or vaccinations reported. Deep was the level used in running the assay. Roughly 30,000 T cell genomes, or around 290 ng DNA, went into replicate PCRs of unsorted PBMC. Sequenced by immunoSEQ multiplex PCR; TCRdb stores in-frame clones only, minus some. The table lists over 400,000 clones, almost 80% of them singletons. The clonotype comes from a woman between 40 and 55 years old in good health. Some clones in this sample may be carry-over from other donors' samples. Sequencing input: PBMCs.

The CDR3 nucleotides are TGTGCCAGCCTCGGGGGGTCGGCCGGGGAGCTGTTTTTT. This encodes CASLGGSAGELFF. The chain employs TRBV28 and TRBJ2-2; 7 nucleotides agree with TRBD2. The CDR3 length is 13 residues. V lost 8 bases and J lost 6; bases outside the gene matches: 6. Germline V CDR1 and CDR2: MDHEN, SYDVKM.